This paragraph reports one T cell receptor (beta chain). The antigen is unknown. Additional DNA sequences in this sample encode the identical CDR3. Primers: 60 Vbeta forward and 13 Jbeta reverse. Clones were read by immunoSEQ multiplex PCR, and TCRdb kept only the in-frame ones, dropping some. This specimen shows around 140,000 clones; the ten leading clones hold around 1.5%. This sample is part of a study of cytomegalovirus exposure and HLA in healthy donors. General study points: Most of the TCR beta V segments (in an earlier analysis) were productive either about 90% or about 30% of the time.

The receptor was isolated from a woman aged 40 to 55 in good health and CMV-seronegative. Input material: PBMCs.

The CDR3 spells CASSPQRQGYGYTF. CDR3 DNA sequence: TGTGCCAGCTCACCACAAAGACAGGGCTATGGCTACACCTTC. The chain couples TRBV18 to TRBJ1-2, with 7 positions matching TRBD1. This CDR3 comprises 14 residues. V lost 1 base to trimming and J lost 4 bases; unmatched junction nucleotides: 3. Germline V gives CDR1 KGHSH, CDR2 LQKENI. The full variable domain, completed using reference TRBV18 and TRBJ1-2, is NAGVMQNPRHLVRRRGQEARLRCSPMKGHSHVYWYRQLPEEGLKFMVYLQKENIIDESGMPKERFSAEFPKEGPSILRIQQVVRGDSAAYFCASSPQRQGYGYTFGSGTRLTVV.